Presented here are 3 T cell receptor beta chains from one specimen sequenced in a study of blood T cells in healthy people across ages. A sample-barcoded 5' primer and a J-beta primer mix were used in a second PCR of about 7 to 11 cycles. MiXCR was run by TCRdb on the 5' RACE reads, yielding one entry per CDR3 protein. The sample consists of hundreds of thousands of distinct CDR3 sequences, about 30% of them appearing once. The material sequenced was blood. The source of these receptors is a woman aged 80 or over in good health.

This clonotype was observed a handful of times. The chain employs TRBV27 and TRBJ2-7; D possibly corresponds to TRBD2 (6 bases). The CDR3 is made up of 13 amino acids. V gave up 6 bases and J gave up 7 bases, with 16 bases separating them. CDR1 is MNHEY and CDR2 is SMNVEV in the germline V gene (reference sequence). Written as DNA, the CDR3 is TGTGCCAGCAGGGGGACTCTCTACAATGAGCAGTACTTC. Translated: CASRGTLYNEQYF.

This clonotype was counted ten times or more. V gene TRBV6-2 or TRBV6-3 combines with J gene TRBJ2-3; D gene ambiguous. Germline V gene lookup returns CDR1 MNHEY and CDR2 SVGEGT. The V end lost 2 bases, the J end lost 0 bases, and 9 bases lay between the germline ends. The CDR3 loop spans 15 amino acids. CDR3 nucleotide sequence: TGTGCCAGCAGTTACGGCAGCCATAGCACAGATACGCAGTATTTT. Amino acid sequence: CASSYGSHSTDTQYF.

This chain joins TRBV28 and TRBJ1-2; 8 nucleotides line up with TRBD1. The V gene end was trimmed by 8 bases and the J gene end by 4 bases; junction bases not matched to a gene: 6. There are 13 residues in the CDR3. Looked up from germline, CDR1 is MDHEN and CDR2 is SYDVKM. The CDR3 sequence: CASSPTGAYGYTF. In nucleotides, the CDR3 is TGTGCCAGCTCCCCGACAGGGGCCTATGGCTACACCTTC.